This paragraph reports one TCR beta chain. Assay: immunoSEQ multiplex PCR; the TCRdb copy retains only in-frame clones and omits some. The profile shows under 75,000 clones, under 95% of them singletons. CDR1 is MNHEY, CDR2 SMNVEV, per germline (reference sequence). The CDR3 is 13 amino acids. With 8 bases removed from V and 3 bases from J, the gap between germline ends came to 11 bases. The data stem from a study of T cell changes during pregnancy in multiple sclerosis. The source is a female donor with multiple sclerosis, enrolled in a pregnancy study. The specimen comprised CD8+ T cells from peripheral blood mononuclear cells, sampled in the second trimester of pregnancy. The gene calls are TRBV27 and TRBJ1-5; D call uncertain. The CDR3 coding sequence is TGTGCCAGCGCCGACACTTACAATCAGCCCCAGCATTTT. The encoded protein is CASADTYNQPQHF.